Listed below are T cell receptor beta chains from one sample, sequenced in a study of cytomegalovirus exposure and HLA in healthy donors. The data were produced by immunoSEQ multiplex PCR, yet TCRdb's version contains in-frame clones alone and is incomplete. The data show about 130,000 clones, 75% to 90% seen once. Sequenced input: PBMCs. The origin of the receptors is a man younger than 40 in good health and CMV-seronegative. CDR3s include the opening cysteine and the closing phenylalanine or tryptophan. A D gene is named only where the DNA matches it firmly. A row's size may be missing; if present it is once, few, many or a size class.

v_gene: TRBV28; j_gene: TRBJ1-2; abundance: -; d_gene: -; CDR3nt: TGTGCCAGCAGTTTAGACGCGGGGGGCGCATCCCCCTATGGCTACACCTTC; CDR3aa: CASSLDAGGASPYGYTF
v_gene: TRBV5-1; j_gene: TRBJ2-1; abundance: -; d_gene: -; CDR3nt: TGCGCCAGCAGCTTTGGCACAGGTGAGCAGTTCTTC; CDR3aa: CASSFGTGEQFF
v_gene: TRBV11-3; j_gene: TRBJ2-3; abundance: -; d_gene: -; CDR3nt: TGTGCCAGCAGCTCGAGAAGGGACTCAAACACAGATACGCAGTATTTT; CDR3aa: CASSSRRDSNTDTQYF
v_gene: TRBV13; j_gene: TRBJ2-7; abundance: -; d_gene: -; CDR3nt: TGTGCCAGCAGCCCTCCGGGAACGACCTACGAGCAGTACTTC; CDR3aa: CASSPPGTTYEQYF
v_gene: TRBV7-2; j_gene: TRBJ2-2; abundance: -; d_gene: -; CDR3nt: TGTGCCAGCAGCAGGGGGACCGGGGAGCTGTTTTTT; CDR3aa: CASSRGTGELFF
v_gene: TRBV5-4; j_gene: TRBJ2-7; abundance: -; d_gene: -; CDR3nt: TGTGCCAGCAGCTTAACAGGCTCTTCTTACGAGCAGTACTTC; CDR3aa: CASSLTGSSYEQYF
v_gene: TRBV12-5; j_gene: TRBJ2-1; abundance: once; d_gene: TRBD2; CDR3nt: TGTGCTAGTGGTTTGCGGTTTTTCGGGACTAGCGGGAGGACTCCGCCTGAGCAGTTCTTC; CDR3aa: CASGLRFFGTSGRTPPEQFF
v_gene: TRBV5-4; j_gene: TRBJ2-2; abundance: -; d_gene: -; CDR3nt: TGTGCCAGCAGCTTGGGGTTTCAGGCTTCGAACACCGGGGAGCTGTTTTTT; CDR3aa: CASSLGFQASNTGELFF
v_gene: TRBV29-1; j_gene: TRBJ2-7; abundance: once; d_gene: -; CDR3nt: TGCAGCGTTGTGAGTACGTCGTACGAGCAGTACTTC; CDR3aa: CSVVSTSYEQYF
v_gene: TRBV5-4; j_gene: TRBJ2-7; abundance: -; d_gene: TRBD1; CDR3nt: TGTGCCAGCAGCTATGGCAAAAGGGGGCGTGCTTGGGAGCAGTACTTC; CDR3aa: CASSYGKRGRAWEQYF
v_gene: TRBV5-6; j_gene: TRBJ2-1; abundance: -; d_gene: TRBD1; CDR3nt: TGTGCCAGCAGCGTACAGGGGACCTACAATGAGCAGTTCTTC; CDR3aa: CASSVQGTYNEQFF
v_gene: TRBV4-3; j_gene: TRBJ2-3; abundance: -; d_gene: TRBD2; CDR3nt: TGCGCCAGCAGCCAATCTTTAGCGGGAGGAGGAGATACGCAGTATTTT; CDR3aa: CASSQSLAGGGDTQYF
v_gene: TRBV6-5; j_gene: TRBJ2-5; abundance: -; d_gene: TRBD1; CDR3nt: TGTGCCAGCAGTTCCTCGGACAGGGCTAGGGAGACCCAGTACTTC; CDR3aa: CASSSSDRARETQYF
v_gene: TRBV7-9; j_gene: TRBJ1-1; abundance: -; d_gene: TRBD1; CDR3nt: TGTGCCAGCAGCCGGGGACAGGGGGCTAAGCACACTGAAGCTTTCTTT; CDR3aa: CASSRGQGAKHTEAFF
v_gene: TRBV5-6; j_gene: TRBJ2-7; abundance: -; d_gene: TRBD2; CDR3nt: TGTGCCAGCAGAGCCACCGGGACTAGCGGGAGCTACGAGCAGTACTTC; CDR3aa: CASRATGTSGSYEQYF
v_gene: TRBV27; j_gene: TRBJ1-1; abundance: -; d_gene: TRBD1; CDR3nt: TGTGCCAGCAGATCAGGGGGGATTGAAGCTTTCTTT; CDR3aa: CASRSGGIEAFF
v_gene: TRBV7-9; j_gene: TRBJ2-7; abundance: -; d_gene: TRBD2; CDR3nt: TGTGCCAGCAGCTTAGCGACCGGGACTAGCGTCTACGAGCAGTACTTC; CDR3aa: CASSLATGTSVYEQYF
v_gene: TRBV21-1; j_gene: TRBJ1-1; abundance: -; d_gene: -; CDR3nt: TGTGCCAGCAGCACCTTACAGGAGGGCCCCACTGAAGCTTTCTTT; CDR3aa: CASSTLQEGPTEAFF
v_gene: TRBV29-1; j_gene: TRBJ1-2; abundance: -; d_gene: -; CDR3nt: TGCAGCGCAAAGACGGAGAACTATGGCTACACCTTC; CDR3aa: CSAKTENYGYTF
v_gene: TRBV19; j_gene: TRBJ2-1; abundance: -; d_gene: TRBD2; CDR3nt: TGTGCCAGTAGTTATCTAGCGGGGTTCTACAATGAGCAGTTCTTC; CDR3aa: CASSYLAGFYNEQFF
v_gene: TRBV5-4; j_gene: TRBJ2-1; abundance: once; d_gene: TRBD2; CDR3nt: TGTGCCAGCAGCTTACTAGCGGGAGCTGGGAATGAGCAGTTCTTC; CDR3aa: CASSLLAGAGNEQFF
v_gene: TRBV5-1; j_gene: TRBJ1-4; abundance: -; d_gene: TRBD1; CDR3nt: TGCGCCAGCAGCCCTGGACAGGGCTCGTACGAAAAACTGTTTTTT; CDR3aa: CASSPGQGSYEKLFF
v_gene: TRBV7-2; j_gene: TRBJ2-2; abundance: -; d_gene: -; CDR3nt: TGTGCCAGCAGCCGGACTCCATACGCGAACACCGGGGAGCTGTTTTTT; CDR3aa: CASSRTPYANTGELFF
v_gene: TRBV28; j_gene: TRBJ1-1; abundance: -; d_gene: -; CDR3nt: TGTGCCAGCAGGGACATGAACACTGAAGCTTTCTTT; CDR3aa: CASRDMNTEAFF
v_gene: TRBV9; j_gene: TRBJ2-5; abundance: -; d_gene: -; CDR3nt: TGTGCCAGCAGCGTAGCCGGACAGAGAACAGGGGAGACCCAGTACTTC; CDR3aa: CASSVAGQRTGETQYF
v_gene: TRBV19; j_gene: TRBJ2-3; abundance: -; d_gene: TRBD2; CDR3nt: TGTGCCAGTAGTTCCCGCGGTAGGACTAGCGGGAGGGATACGCAGTATTTT; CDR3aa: CASSSRGRTSGRDTQYF
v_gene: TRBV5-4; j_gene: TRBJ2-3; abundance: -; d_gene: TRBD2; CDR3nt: TGTGCCAGCAGCTTGGGGCGGGAGCGCAGCACAGATACGCAGTATTTT; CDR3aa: CASSLGRERSTDTQYF